These T cell receptor beta chains were read from a single sample in a study of OX40 agonist ivuxolimab in advanced cancers. Only in-frame clones appear in the TCRdb table, and some are missing; sequencing was by immunoSEQ multiplex PCR. Here the sample spans 35,000 to 40,000 clones, over 60% being singletons. This specimen consisted of CD4+ or CD8+ T cells sorted from blood, obtained in a trial of the OX40 agonist ivuxolimab. The origin of the receptors is an adult with an advanced solid tumor such as melanoma, head and neck, liver or kidney cancer. The CDR3 runs from the conserved cysteine through the conserved F or W. Fields, in order: D gene, CDR3 length, V gene, J gene, clone size, CDR3 DNA, CDR3 protein. The D gene is left open where the match is weak. Size is stated for part of the rows, as once, few or many counts, or as a class when the clone is expanded.

TRBD1	15	TRBV7-9	TRBJ2-7	NA	TGTGCCAGCAGCTTAAATGTAGGACAGGGCTACGAGCAGTACTTC	CASSLNVGQGYEQYF
NA	14	TRBV21-1	TRBJ2-5	NA	TGTGCCAGCAGCGTAGATGCAGGGGTGCAGACCCAGTACTTC	CASSVDAGVQTQYF
TRBD2	16	TRBV7-3	TRBJ2-1	NA	TGTGCCAGCAGCTTACAAGGGCCTAGCGGGAGCGGTGAGCAGTTCTTC	CASSLQGPSGSGEQFF
NA	13	TRBV6-1	TRBJ1-1	NA	TGTGCCAGCAGTGAAACCTATTCGGGGGGAGCTTTCTTT	CASSETYSGGAFF
NA	14	TRBV10-3	TRBJ2-7	NA	TGTGCCATCACCTTTGGGGACACTTCCTACGAGCAGTACTTC	CAITFGDTSYEQYF
NA	15	TRBV7-9	TRBJ2-5	NA	TGTGCCAGCAGCTTAGCTGGGGCTACCACTCAGACCCAGTACTTC	CASSLAGATTQTQYF
TRBD2	13	TRBV28	TRBJ2-7	NA	TGTGCCAGCAAGTGGAGCGGGGGCTACGAGCAGTACTTC	CASKWSGGYEQYF
TRBD2	18	TRBV27	TRBJ2-7	once	TGTGCCAGCAGTTACAGACTAGCGGTTTCCCAGAGCCCCTACGAGCAGTACTTC	CASSYRLAVSQSPYEQYF
NA	14	TRBV5-6	TRBJ1-6	NA	TGTGCCAGCAGCTTAGGACGGTATAATTCACCCCTCCACTTT	CASSLGRYNSPLHF
TRBD2	15	TRBV2	TRBJ2-2	NA	TGTGCCAGCAGGGAGACTAGCGGGAACACCGGGGAGCTGTTTTTT	CASRETSGNTGELFF
NA	13	TRBV7-2	TRBJ1-1	few	TGTGCCAGCAGTAGGGGATTGAACACTGAAGCTTTCTTT	CASSRGLNTEAFF
NA	16	TRBV19	TRBJ2-4	once	TGTGCCAGTAGTGACGGGCGGGGAATAGCCAAAAACATTCAGTACTTC	CASSDGRGIAKNIQYF
TRBD1	16	TRBV19	TRBJ1-5	NA	TGTGCCAGTAGTATAGATCGACAGGGGCCCAATCAGCCCCAGCATTTT	CASSIDRQGPNQPQHF
NA	13	TRBV10-3	TRBJ1-4	once	TGTGCCATCAGTGACAGATCTAATGAAAAACTGTTTTTT	CAISDRSNEKLFF
NA	13	TRBV5-8	TRBJ2-7	few	TGTGCCAGCAGCTTGGTTGCGTTTGGCGAGCAGTACTTC	CASSLVAFGEQYF
NA	14	TRBV7-9	TRBJ2-5	NA	TGTGCCAGCAGCTTGGGCTACAGGGAACAGACCCAGTACTTC	CASSLGYREQTQYF
NA	16	TRBV7-9	TRBJ1-6	NA	TGTGCCAGCAGCCCGGGCAAGAGCTCCTATAATTCACCCCTCCACTTT	CASSPGKSSYNSPLHF
TRBD1	14	TRBV7-3	TRBJ2-3	NA	TGTGCCTCTCGGGGGACAGGGAGGTCAGATACGCAGTATTTT	CASRGTGRSDTQYF
NA	12	TRBV28	TRBJ1-2	NA	TGTGCCAGCAACAGGGTAGGGGCTGGCTACACCTTC	CASNRVGAGYTF
TRBD1	13	TRBV6-1	TRBJ2-7	NA	TGTGCCAGCAGCAGACAGGGGGACTTCGAGCAGTACTTC	CASSRQGDFEQYF
NA	14	TRBV5-6	TRBJ2-7	NA	TGTGCCAGCAGCTTGTCGGCCAGGGGTTACGAGCAGTACTTC	CASSLSARGYEQYF
NA	13	TRBV5-1	TRBJ2-5	NA	TGCGCCAGCAGCTCCAATAATCGGGAGACCCAGTACTTC	CASSSNNRETQYF
TRBD2	15	TRBV7-2	TRBJ2-1	NA	TGTGCCAGCAGCTCCTCTTGGGCGGGGGGCAATGAGCAGTTCTTC	CASSSSWAGGNEQFF
NA	12	TRBV30	TRBJ2-5	NA	TGTGCCTGGAGTGGCCGAAGCGGGACCCAGTACTTC	CAWSGRSGTQYF
TRBD1	17	TRBV28	TRBJ1-2	NA	TGTGCCAGCTTGCCCTTCTCGAGTACAGGGGAAAACTATGGCTACACCTTC	CASLPFSSTGENYGYTF
NA	13	TRBV29-1	TRBJ2-5	NA	TGCAGCGTTCCTCTTCGAGGACAAGAGACCCAGTACTTC	CSVPLRGQETQYF
NA	13	TRBV12-5	TRBJ2-7	NA	TGTGCTAGTGGTTTGGACAACTTCTACGAGCAGTACTTC	CASGLDNFYEQYF
NA	15	TRBV7-9	TRBJ2-3	NA	TGTGCCAGCAGCTTAGTTCGTGGGGCCACAGATACGCAGTATTTT	CASSLVRGATDTQYF
NA	17	TRBV13	TRBJ1-6	NA	TGTGCCAGCACCCTGGTGAGGGGATTCTCCTATAATTCACCCCTCCACTTT	CASTLVRGFSYNSPLHF
NA	16	TRBV5-1	TRBJ2-7	medium-sized	TGCGCCAGCAGCCCCCGGGCGGGTAGGGTACATACGGAGCAGTACTTC	CASSPRAGRVHTEQYF
TRBD1	17	TRBV4-1	TRBJ2-1	NA	TGCGCCAGCAGTCCAAGAAGTAGAGGGGGCCCTGGGGATGAGCAGTTCTTC	CASSPRSRGGPGDEQFF
TRBD2	15	TRBV9	TRBJ2-5	NA	TGTGCCAGCACCACGACTAGCGGGGGCCAAGAGACCCAGTACTTC	CASTTTSGGQETQYF
NA	16	TRBV7-2	TRBJ2-5	NA	TGTGCCAGCAGCCCTAGGGGGCGGGGTAAGGGGGAGACCCAGTACTTC	CASSPRGRGKGETQYF